The next 16 T cell receptor beta chains were all read from a single sample in a study of PD-1 blockade in classical Hodgkin lymphoma. Stated time point: cycle 4 day 1 (C4D1), after five to seven weeks of nivolumab. Each and every patient relapsed after autologous stem cell transplantation, and patients got differing brentuximab vedotin exposure. TCRdb's copy holds only in-frame clones and misses some; the assay was immunoSEQ multiplex PCR. The data hold approximately 52,000 clones, with roughly nine tenths observed a single time. Sequences were derived from peripheral blood mononuclear cells (PBMCs), sampled before the fourth cycle of nivolumab. The receptor set was obtained from a human donor with classical Hodgkin lymphoma.

The chain combines TRBV5-4 with TRBJ1-6, with 7 bases fitting TRBD1. Germline V gene lookup returns CDR1 SGHNT and CDR2 YYREEE (reference sequence). The V and J ends lost 8 bases and 0 bases, in that order; junction bases with no gene match: 8. There are 16 residues in the CDR3. CDR3 sequence reads: CARRDRTFSYNSPLHF. In DNA, the CDR3 is TGTGCCAGGCGGGACAGAACCTTCTCCTATAATTCACCCCTCCACTTT.

This clone was recorded a few times. The rearrangement joins TRBV7-9 to TRBJ2-2; 8 bases line up with TRBD1. V shed 5 bases and J 7 bases; nucleotides not matched to a gene: 9. There are 15 residues in the CDR3. In germline, CDR1 is SEHNR, CDR2 FQNEAQ (reference sequence). The DNA for the CDR3 is TGTGCCAGCAGCGAAACCAGGGGGCTTGGCGGGGAGCTGTTTTTT. It translates to CASSETRGLGGELFF.

With respect to this clone: One end of the junction fails to match germline, which may point to a read error. This sequence joins TRBV7-7 and TRBJ2-3; 12 bases are a match to TRBD2. This CDR3 is 16 amino acids long. Germline CDR1 and CDR2: SSHAT and FNYEAQ (reference sequence). The CDR3 coding sequence is TGTGCTAGCAGCTTAGAGGCTAGCGGGGGGGCAGATACGCAGTATTTT. It yields the protein CASSLEASGGADTQYF.

Here the CDR3 reads CATSPLAGADTDTQYF. DNA of the CDR3: TGTGCCACCAGTCCCCTAGCGGGGGCCGACACAGATACGCAGTATTTT. The chain joins TRBV15 to TRBJ2-3; 10 bases line up with TRBD2. Germline CDR1 is LNHNV and CDR2 is YYDKDF (reference sequence). V shed 6 bases and J 2 bases; nucleotides not matched to a gene: 8. The CDR3 runs to 16 residues.

CDR3: CASKLAGGPGEQFF. Written as DNA, the CDR3 is TGTGCCAGCAAACTAGCGGGGGGGCCGGGTGAGCAGTTCTTC. The chain has TRBV11-2 and TRBJ2-1, with 13 positions matching TRBD2. The V gene's germline CDR1 is SGHAT and CDR2 FQNNGV. Trimming took 7 bases from V and 9 from J; bases not matched to a gene: 6. This CDR3 has 14 amino acids.

The chain is built from TRBV4-1 and TRBJ2-3, with TRBD2 matching 10 bases. J was trimmed by 3 bases and V by 7 bases; bases with no gene match: 7. This CDR3 has 15 amino acids. The germline V gene encodes CDR1 MGHRA and CDR2 YSYEKL. CDR3 loop: CASTLAGGSTDTQYF. Written as DNA, the CDR3 is TGCGCCAGCACCTTAGCGGGAGGTAGTACAGATACGCAGTATTTT.

This rearrangement joins TRBV4-2 to TRBJ1-2; D gene unclear. CDR1 and CDR2 from the germline V gene are LGHNA and YNFKEQ. V was clipped by 2 bases and J by 6 bases, with 10 bases between them. This CDR3 spans 13 amino acids. The CDR3 here is CASSQITTDGYTF. The CDR3 DNA sequence: TGTGCCAGCAGCCAAATAACCACGGATGGCTACACCTTC.

This chain uses TRBV19 with TRBJ1-5, with a tentative D call TRBD1 (6 bases). The CDR3 loop spans 15 amino acids. The germline CDR1 and CDR2 sequences are LNHDA and SQIVND (reference sequence). The V end lost 7 bases, the J end lost 7 bases, and 20 bases lay between the germline ends. In nucleotides, the CDR3 is TGTGCCAGTAACGGGGGGGGCAGCTTAAACCAGCCCCAGCATTTT. It yields the protein CASNGGGSLNQPQHF.

This chain uses TRBV11-2 with TRBJ2-7; TRBD1 matches at 12 bases. After removal of 5 bases from V and 1 base from J, the junction contained 9 bases not matched to a gene. The V gene's germline CDR1 is SGHAT and CDR2 FQNNGV. The length of the CDR3 is 17 residues. CDR3 nucleotide sequence: TGTGCCAGCAGCCTAGCCGGGACAGGGGGCGCATCCTACGAGCAGTACTTC. Its translation: CASSLAGTGGASYEQYF.

The CDR3 protein is CASSRDKNTEAFF. CDR3 nucleotides: TGTGCCAGCAGCAGAGACAAGAACACTGAAGCTTTCTTT. V and J are TRBV28 and TRBJ1-1; D is unclear. CDR1 MDHEN and CDR2 SYDVKM come from the germline V gene. The CDR3 has 13 residues. The ends were cut back, 6 bases at V and 1 base at J, with 9 bases in the middle.

The rearrangement joins TRBV19 to TRBJ2-6; maybe TRBD1 (5 bases). Germline V gene lookup returns CDR1 LNHDA and CDR2 SQIVND (reference sequence). V lost 8 bases to trimming and J lost 4 bases, with 15 bases between them. The length of the CDR3 is 15 residues. CDR3 loop: CASSVQGPGANVLTF. For the CDR3, the DNA is TGTGCCAGTTCCGTTCAGGGCCCCGGGGCCAACGTCCTGACTTTC.

V and J are TRBV7-9 and TRBJ1-2; unclear D gene. CDR1 SEHNR and CDR2 FQNEAQ come from the germline V gene (reference sequence). This CDR3 comprises 16 residues. V was shortened by 1 base and J by 3 bases, with 15 bases between the two germline ends. The CDR3 sequence is CASSLDPRSWDYGYTF. CDR3 nucleotides: TGTGCCAGCAGCTTAGACCCGAGGTCTTGGGACTATGGCTACACCTTC. Looking up the rest from reference TRBV7-9 and TRBJ1-2 gives the full variable domain: DTGVSQNPRHKITKRGQNVTFRCDPISEHNRLYWYRQTLGQGPEFLTYFQNEAQLEKSRLLSDRFSAERPKGSFSTLEIQRTEQGDSAMYLCASSLDPRSWDYGYTFGSGTRLTVV.

This chain links TRBV2 with TRBJ2-7; perhaps D is TRBD1 or TRBD2 (5 bases each). Germline V CDR1 and CDR2: SNHLY, FYNNEI. CDR3 length equals 13 residues. The ends were cut back, 5 bases at V and 3 bases at J, with 11 bases in the middle. The CDR3 spells CASSSGAGYEQYF. CDR3 sequence (DNA): TGTGCCAGCAGTTCCGGGGCCGGCTACGAGCAGTACTTC.

Comments on this clone: This specimen includes other DNA sequences encoding the same CDR3. The rearrangement uses TRBV5-1 and TRBJ2-7, with 11 bases lining up with TRBD2. J lost 0 bases, V lost 5 bases, and 10 bases had no gene match. This CDR3 contains 17 residues. The germline gives CDR1 SGHRS, CDR2 YFSETQ. CDR3 nucleotides: TGCGCCAGCAGACCTAGCGGGAGGCTCACCCGCTCCTACGAGCAGTACTTC. It is translated as CASRPSGRLTRSYEQYF.

The V and J genes are TRBV6-5 and TRBJ2-7; D is unresolved. The CDR3 has 12 amino acids. With 6 bases removed from V and 2 bases from J, the gap between germline ends came to 8 bases. The germline gives CDR1 MNHEY, CDR2 SVGAGI. CDR3 sequence reads: CASRTPPYEQYF. CDR3 in DNA: TGTGCCAGCAGGACACCACCCTACGAGCAGTACTTC.

The V call is TRBV11-1, the J call TRBJ1-2; the D is unclear. V was pared by 6 bases and J by 2 bases, with 16 bases between. CDR3 length: 15 amino acids. CDR1 is SGHAT and CDR2 is FQDESV in the germline V gene (reference sequence). The CDR3 sequence is CASRRHADPNYGYTF. CDR3 nucleotides: TGTGCCAGCAGGAGGCATGCAGACCCGAACTATGGCTACACCTTC.